This T cell receptor beta chain was recovered during a study of identical twins. One entry per CDR3 protein, called by TCRdb with MiXCR from the 5' RACE reads. Of hundreds of thousands of distinct CDR3 sequences listed, 21% are singletons. The V end lost 0 bases, the J end lost 5 bases, and 9 bases lay between the germline ends. The CDR3 has 14 amino acids. Looked up from germline, CDR1 is LGHDT and CDR2 is YNNKEL (reference sequence). This clonotype came up many times. Its antigen is not known. Overall study findings and caveats: Possibly, invariant MAIT and iNKT cells partly confounded zero-insertion analyses.

In addition, the sample was reused for a study of T cells expressing NK-cell markers.

J is TRBJ2-3 and V is TRBV3-1; D remains ambiguous. The clonotype comes from a woman between 18 and 29 years old in good health. Sequences were obtained from PBMCs. CDR3 protein: CASSQESGLDTQYF. In DNA, the CDR3 is TGTGCCAGCAGCCAAGAGTCGGGCTTAGATACGCAGTATTTT.